What follows describes a single T cell receptor (beta chain). The antigen remains undetermined. All TRB cDNA libraries came from 5' RACE performed with UMI labels. TCRdb reworked the 5' RACE reads into one entry per CDR3 protein, no DNA. The sample table sets out approximately 26,000 distinct CDR3 sequences. Naivety in CD8+ T cells corresponded to a CD45RO-CCR7+CD27+CD95- phenotype. The sample is drawn from a study of CXCR3-negative and CXCR3-positive naive CD8 T cells. General observations from the study: For CXCR3-positive naive cells, TRB CDR3s were more hydrophobic than those of CXCR3-negative naive cells. Naive CXCR3-negative and CXCR3-positive cells had similar TRBV-TRBJ usage; memory differed.

Per the germline V gene, CDR1 is SGHVS and CDR2 is FQNEAQ. There are 13 residues in the CDR3. Sequencing was carried out using naive CXCR3- CD8+ T cells from blood. Indicated subset: CD45RO-CCR7+CD27+CD95- naive CD8+ T cells lacking CXCR3 (TNR3-). The J gene is TRBJ2-7, the V gene TRBV7-8; the TCRdb call, TRBD1, lacks DNA for checking. This TCR was recovered from a human donor in good health. Some clones in this sample may be carry-over from other donors' samples. CDR3 region: CASSTPTGNEQYF.